The clone carrying this T cell receptor beta chain is categorized as medium-sized. Its antigen is not identified. The germline gives CDR1 SGHNT, CDR2 YENEEA. The CDR3 consists of 17 residues. V trimming: 4 bases; J trimming: 2 bases; junction bases outside the gene matches: 12. Produced via immunoSEQ multiplex PCR; TCRdb's table is partial and in-frame only. The sample yields 2,500 to 3,000 clones, 20% to 30% seen once. The data were obtained in a study of T cells in localized non-small cell lung cancer. Overall study findings and caveats: A median about 54 of the top 100 tumor clones appeared in adjacent lung. In uninvolved adjacent lung, T cell clonality reached its highest value, exceeding tumor. Owing to sequencing of a solitary tumor region, heterogeneity cannot be discounted.

The source material was normal lung tissue next to the tumor, sampled before any cancer treatment. The sequence was collected from a male donor older than 55 with stage II lung adenocarcinoma. The chain couples TRBV11-3 to TRBJ1-1; 8 bases line up with TRBD1. CDR3 sequence reads: CASSSNSGTGINTEAFF. CDR3 nucleotide sequence: TGTGCCAGCAGCTCCAACTCCGGGACAGGCATTAACACTGAAGCTTTCTTT. Variable domain in full (rest from reference TRBV11-3 and TRBJ1-1): EAGVVQSPRYKIIEKKQPVAFWCNPISGHNTLYWYLQNLGQGPELLIRYENEEAVDDSQLPKDRFSAERLKGVDSTLKIQPAELGDSAVYLCASSSNSGTGINTEAFFGQGTRLTVV.